This T cell receptor beta chain came from a study of cytomegalovirus exposure and HLA in healthy donors. CDR1 SGHRS and CDR2 YFSETQ come from the germline V gene. The ends were cut back, 0 bases at V and 1 base at J, with 10 bases in the middle. This CDR3 is built from 15 residues. The PCR made use of 60 Vbeta and 13 Jbeta primers. Profiled with immunoSEQ multiplex PCR; TCRdb holds only in-frame clones, not every one. The data show 150,000 to 200,000 clones, roughly 80% seen once. Findings and caveats of the study: TCR association rates varied by HLA locus in a later analysis, with DRB1 highest and HLA-C lowest.

A remark on this clone: Its antigen is unknown.

The chain links TRBV5-1 to TRBJ1-1; D is perhaps TRBD1 (6 bases). The receptor's source is a man aged 25 to 40 in good health and CMV-seropositive. Sequencing was done on a sample of PBMCs. CDR3 protein: CASSLAGTQNTEAFF. The CDR3, as DNA: TGCGCCAGCAGCTTGGCCGGGACACAGAACACTGAAGCTTTCTTT.